The 6 T cell receptor beta chains given below trace back to one sample, sequenced in a study of blood T cell repertoires in COVID-19. The repertoire was sequenced with immunoSEQ multiplex PCR; TCRdb's copy has only in-frame clones and lacks some. The sample shows fewer than 400,000 clones, around 80% of them seen only once. The sequenced sample consisted of peripheral blood. The receptors come from a man aged 30 to 45 with active or convalescent COVID-19.

The chain has TRBV7-6 and TRBJ1-1, with D possibly TRBD1 on 6 matching bases. V lost 1 base to trimming and J lost 2 bases, with 26 bases between them. The CDR3 length is 20 residues. Germline-derived CDR1 and CDR2 are SGHVS and FNYEAQ. The CDR3 here is CASSLDIFSGGANGNTEAFF. CDR3 in DNA: TGTGCCAGCAGCTTAGATATTTTTAGCGGGGGGGCCAACGGAAACACTGAAGCTTTCTTT.

DNA of the CDR3: TGTGCCACCAGCAGAGGGGGGGGTTTCGATGGCTACACCTTC. It encodes CATSRGGGFDGYTF. The V and J genes are TRBV15 and TRBJ1-2; TRBD1 might be the D (5 bases). The ends were cut back, 1 base at V and 6 bases at J, with 12 bases in the middle. Germline V gene lookup returns CDR1 LNHNV and CDR2 YYDKDF (reference sequence). The CDR3 is 14 amino acids.

This CDR3 is CASRQGGSGYTF. For the CDR3, the DNA is TGTGCCAGCAGACAAGGGGGTTCGGGCTACACCTTC. V and J are TRBV11-2 and TRBJ1-2; possibly TRBD1 for D (6 bases). V lost 6 bases and J lost 8, with 13 bases in between. Looked up from germline, CDR1 is SGHAT and CDR2 is FQNNGV. The CDR3 length is 12 residues. The whole variable domain, remainder taken from reference TRBV11-2 and TRBJ1-2, is EAGVAQSPRYKIIEKRQSVAFWCNPISGHATLYWYQQILGQGPKLLIQFQNNGVVDDSQLPKDRFSAERLKGVDSTLKIQPAKLEDSAVYLCASRQGGSGYTFGSGTRLTVV.

In its sample, this clone was seen a few times. V usage is TRBV18 and J usage is TRBJ1-1, with a weak D call TRBD1 (6 bases). Germline V gene lookup returns CDR1 KGHSH and CDR2 LQKENI. Trimming cost V 6 bases and J 1 base, with 12 bases left between them. This CDR3 is built from 14 residues. The CDR3 spells CASSYLGANTEAFF. DNA of the CDR3: TGTGCCAGCTCCTACCTGGGGGCGAACACTGAAGCTTTCTTT.

There are a few counts of this clone. J is TRBJ1-4 and V is TRBV24-1; D gene uncertain. The CDR3 runs 14 residues. Germline V lookup: CDR1 KGHDR, CDR2 SFDVKD. V lost 7 bases to trimming and J lost 3 bases, with 11 bases between them. CDR3 nucleotide sequence: TGTGCCACCAGCAGTGCGGAGGCTAATGAAAAACTGTTTTTT. Translating it yields CATSSAEANEKLFF.

The rearrangement links TRBV2 to TRBJ2-7; 10 bases match TRBD2. J lost 0 bases, V lost 6 bases, and 5 bases had no gene match. Germline CDR1 SNHLY, CDR2 FYNNEI. The CDR3 covers 15 residues. CDR3 DNA sequence: TGTGCCAGCAGCCGGGGACTAGCGCACTCCTACGAGCAGTACTTC. Translated, it gives CASSRGLAHSYEQYF.